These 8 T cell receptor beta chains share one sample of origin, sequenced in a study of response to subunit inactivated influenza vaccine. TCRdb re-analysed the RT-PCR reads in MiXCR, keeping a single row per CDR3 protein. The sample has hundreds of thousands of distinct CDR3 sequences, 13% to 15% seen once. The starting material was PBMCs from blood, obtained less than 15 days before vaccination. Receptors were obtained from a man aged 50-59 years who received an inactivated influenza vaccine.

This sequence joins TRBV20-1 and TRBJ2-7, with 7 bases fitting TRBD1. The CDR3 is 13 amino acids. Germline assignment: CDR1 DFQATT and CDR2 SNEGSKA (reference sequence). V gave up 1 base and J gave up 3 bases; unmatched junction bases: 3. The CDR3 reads CSARAGTVYEQYF. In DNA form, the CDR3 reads TGCAGTGCTAGAGCCGGGACAGTCTACGAGCAGTACTTC.

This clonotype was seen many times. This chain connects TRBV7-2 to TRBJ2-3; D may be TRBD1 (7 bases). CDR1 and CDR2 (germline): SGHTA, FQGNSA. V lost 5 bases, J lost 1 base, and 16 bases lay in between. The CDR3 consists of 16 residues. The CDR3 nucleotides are TGTGCCAGCAGCCCCGGCGGGACAGTAGGCACAGATACGCAGTATTTT. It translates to CASSPGGTVGTDTQYF.

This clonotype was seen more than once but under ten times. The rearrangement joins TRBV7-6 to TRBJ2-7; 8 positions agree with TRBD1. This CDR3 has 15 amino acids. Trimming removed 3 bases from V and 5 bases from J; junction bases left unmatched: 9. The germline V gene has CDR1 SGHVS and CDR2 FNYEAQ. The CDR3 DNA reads TGTGCCAGCAGCTTCCGGACAGGGAAGGGAGACGAGCAGTACTTC. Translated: CASSFRTGKGDEQYF.

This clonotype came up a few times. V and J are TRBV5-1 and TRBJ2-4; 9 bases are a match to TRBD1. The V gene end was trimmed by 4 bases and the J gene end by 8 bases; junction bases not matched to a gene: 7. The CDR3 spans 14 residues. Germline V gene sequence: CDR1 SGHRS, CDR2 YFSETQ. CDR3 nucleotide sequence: TGCGCCAGCAGCCTCGAACAGGGGGCTGACATTCAGTACTTC. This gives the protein CASSLEQGADIQYF.

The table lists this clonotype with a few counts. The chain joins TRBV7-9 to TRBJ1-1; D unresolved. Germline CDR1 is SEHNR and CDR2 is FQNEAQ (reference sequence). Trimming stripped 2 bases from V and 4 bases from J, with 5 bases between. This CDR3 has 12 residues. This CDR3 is CASSLPVTEAFF. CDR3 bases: TGTGCCAGCAGCTTACCGGTCACTGAAGCTTTCTTT.

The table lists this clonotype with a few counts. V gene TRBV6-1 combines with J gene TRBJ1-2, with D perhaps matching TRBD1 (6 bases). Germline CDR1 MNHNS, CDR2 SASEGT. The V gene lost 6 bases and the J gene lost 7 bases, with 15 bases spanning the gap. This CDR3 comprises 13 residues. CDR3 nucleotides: TGTGCCAGCAGACTACCAGGGGAACGTGGCTACACCTTC. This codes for CASRLPGERGYTF.

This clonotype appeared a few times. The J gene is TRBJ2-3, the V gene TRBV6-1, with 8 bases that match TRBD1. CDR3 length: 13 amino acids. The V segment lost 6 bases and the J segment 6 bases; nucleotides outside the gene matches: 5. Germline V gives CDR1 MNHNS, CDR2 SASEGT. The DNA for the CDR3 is TGTGCCAGCAGGGGAAACAGGGGGGATACGCAGTATTTT. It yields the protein CASRGNRGDTQYF.

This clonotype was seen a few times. Here the CDR3 reads CASSEIGRAQYF. The CDR3 region has the DNA TGTGCCAGCAGTGAAATAGGGAGGGCGCAGTATTTT. This rearrangement joins TRBV25-1 to TRBJ2-3; TRBD2 aligns across 7 bases. The ends lost 2 bases at V and 10 bases at J; junction bases unmatched: 3. Germline-derived CDR1 and CDR2 are MGHDK and SYGVNS. This CDR3 region has 12 residues.